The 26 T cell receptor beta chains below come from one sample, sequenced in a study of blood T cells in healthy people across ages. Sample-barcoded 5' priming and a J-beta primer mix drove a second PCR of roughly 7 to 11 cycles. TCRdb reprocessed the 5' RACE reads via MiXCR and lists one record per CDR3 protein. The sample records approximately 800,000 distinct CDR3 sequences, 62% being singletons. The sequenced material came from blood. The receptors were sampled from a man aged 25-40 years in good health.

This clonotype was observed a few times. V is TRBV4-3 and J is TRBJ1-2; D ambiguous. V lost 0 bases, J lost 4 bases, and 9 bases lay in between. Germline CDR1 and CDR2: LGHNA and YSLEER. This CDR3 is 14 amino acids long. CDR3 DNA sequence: TGCGCCAGCAGCCAAGATGGGGTCGGCTATGGCTACACCTTC. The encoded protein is CASSQDGVGYGYTF.

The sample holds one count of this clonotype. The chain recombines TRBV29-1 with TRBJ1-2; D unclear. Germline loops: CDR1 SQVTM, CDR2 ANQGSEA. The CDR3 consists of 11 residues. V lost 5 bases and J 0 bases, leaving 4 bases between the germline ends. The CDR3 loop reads CSVTANYGYTF. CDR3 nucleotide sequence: TGCAGCGTTACAGCTAACTATGGCTACACCTTC.

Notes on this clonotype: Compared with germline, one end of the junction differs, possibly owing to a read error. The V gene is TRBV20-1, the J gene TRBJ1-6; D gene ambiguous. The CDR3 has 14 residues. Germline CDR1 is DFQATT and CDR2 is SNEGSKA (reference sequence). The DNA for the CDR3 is TGCAGTACTAGAGATCTCGATTATAATTCACCCCTCCACTTT. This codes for CSTRDLDYNSPLHF.

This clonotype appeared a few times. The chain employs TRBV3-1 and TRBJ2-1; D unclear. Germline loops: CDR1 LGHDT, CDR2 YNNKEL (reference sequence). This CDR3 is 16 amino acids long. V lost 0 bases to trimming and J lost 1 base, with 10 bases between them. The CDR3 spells CASSQDSLPSYNEQFF. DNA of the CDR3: TGTGCCAGCAGCCAAGATTCGCTACCTTCCTACAATGAGCAGTTCTTC.

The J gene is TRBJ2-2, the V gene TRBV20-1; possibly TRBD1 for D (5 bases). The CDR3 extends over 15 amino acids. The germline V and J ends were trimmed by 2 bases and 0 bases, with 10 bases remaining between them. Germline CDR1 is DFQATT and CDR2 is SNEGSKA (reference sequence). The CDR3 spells CSARIWTPNTGELFF. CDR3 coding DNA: TGCAGTGCTAGAATTTGGACACCGAACACCGGGGAGCTGTTTTTT.

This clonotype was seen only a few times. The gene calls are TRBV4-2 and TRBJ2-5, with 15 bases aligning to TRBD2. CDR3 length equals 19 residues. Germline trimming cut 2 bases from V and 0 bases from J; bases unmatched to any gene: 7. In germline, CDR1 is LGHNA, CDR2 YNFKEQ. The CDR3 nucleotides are TGTGCCAGCAGCCAATTATCCGGGACTAGCGGGGGGAACCAAGAGACCCAGTACTTC. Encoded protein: CASSQLSGTSGGNQETQYF.

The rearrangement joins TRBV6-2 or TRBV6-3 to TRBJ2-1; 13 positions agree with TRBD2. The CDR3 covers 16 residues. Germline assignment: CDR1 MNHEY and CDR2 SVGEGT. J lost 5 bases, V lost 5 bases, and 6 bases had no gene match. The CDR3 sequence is CASSLRLAGGDNEQFF. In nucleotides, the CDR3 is TGTGCCAGCAGTCTCCGACTAGCGGGGGGCGACAATGAGCAGTTCTTC.

This CDR3 is CASSPPGQGSVLTF. The CDR3 nucleotides are TGTGCCAGCAGCCCTCCGGGACAGGGCAGCGTCCTGACTTTC. The rearrangement links TRBV7-3 to TRBJ2-6; 9 nucleotides align to TRBD1. Germline loops: CDR1 SGHTA, CDR2 FQGTGA. The junction had 8 bases not matched to a gene; V was cut back by 5 bases and J by 12 bases. The CDR3 runs 14 residues.

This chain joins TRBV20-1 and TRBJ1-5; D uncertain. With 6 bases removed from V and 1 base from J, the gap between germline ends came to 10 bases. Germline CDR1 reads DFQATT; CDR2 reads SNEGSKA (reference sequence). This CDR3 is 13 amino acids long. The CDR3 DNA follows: TGCAGTGCAACAGCCGACAGCAATCAGCCCCAGCATTTT. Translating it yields CSATADSNQPQHF.

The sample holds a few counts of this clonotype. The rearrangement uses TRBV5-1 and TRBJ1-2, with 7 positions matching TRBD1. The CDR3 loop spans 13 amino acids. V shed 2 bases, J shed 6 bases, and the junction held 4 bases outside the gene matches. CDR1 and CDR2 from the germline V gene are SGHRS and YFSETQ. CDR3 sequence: CASSFTGVDGYTF. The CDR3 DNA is TGCGCCAGCAGCTTCACAGGGGTCGATGGCTACACCTTC.

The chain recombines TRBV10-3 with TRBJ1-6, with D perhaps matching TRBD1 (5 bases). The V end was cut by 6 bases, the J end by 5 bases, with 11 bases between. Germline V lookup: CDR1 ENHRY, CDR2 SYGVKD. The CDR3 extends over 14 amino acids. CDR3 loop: CAIRTTENNSPLHF. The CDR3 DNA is TGTGCCATCAGGACGACAGAAAATAATTCACCCCTCCACTTT.

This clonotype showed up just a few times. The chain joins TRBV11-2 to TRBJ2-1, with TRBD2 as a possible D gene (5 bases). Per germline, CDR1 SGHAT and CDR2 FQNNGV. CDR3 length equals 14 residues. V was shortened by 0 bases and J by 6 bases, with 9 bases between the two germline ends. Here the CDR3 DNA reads TGTGCCAGCAGCTTAGATCCGAGGGCCAATGAGCAGTTCTTC. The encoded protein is CASSLDPRANEQFF.

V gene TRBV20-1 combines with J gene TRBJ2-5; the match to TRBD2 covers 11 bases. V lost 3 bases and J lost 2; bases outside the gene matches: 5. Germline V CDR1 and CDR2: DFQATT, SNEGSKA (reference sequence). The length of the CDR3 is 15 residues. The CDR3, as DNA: TGCAGTGCTAGGGCTAGCGGGGGGCCTCAAGAGACCCAGTACTTC. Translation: CSARASGGPQETQYF.

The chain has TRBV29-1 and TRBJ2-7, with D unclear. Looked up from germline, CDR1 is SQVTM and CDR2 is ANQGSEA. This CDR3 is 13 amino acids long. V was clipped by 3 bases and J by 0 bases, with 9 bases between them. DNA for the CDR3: TGCAGCGTTGACGGTGGTAGCTCCTACGAGCAGTACTTC. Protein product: CSVDGGSSYEQYF.

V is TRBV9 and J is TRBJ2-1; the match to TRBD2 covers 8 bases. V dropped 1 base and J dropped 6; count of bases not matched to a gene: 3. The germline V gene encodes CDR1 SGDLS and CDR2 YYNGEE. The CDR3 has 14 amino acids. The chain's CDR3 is CASSVYGGGNEQFF. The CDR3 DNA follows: TGTGCCAGCAGCGTATACGGGGGGGGCAATGAGCAGTTCTTC.

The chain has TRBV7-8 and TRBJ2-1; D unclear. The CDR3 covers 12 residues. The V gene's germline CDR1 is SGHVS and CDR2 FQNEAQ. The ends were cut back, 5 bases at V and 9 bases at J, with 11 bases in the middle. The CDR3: CASSLFPSEQFF. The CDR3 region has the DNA TGTGCCAGCAGCCTCTTTCCCAGTGAGCAGTTCTTC.

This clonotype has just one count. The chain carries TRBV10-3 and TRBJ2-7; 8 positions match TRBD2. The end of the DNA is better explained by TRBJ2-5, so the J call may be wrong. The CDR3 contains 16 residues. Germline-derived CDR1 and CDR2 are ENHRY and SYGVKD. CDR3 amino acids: CAISEGQRGTRETQYF. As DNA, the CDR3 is TGTGCCATCAGTGAGGGCCAGCGGGGGACACGTGAGACCCAGTACTTC.

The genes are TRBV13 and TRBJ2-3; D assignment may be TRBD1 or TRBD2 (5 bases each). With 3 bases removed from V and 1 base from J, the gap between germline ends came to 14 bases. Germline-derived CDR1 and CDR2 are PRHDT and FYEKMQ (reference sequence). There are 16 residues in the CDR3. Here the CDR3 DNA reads TGTGCCAGCAGCTTCTACGGGGCAGGAGGCACAGATACGCAGTATTTT. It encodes CASSFYGAGGTDTQYF.

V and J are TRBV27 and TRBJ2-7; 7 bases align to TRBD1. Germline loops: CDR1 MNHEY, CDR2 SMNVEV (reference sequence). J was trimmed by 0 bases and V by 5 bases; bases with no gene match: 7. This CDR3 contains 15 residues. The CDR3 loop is CASSTGQPFSYEQYF. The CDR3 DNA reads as TGTGCCAGCAGTACGGGACAGCCGTTCTCCTACGAGCAGTACTTC.

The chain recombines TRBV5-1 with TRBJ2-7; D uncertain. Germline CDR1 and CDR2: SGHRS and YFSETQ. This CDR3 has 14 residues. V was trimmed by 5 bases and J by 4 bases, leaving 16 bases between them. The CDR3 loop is CASRSSSNTYEQYF. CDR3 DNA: TGCGCCAGCAGATCCTCCTCAAACACATACGAGCAGTACTTC.

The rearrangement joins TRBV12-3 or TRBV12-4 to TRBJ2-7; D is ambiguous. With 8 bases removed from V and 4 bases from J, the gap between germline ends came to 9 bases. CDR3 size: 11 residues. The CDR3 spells CASRNPYEQYF. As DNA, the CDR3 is TGTGCCAGCCGAAACCCTTACGAGCAGTACTTC.

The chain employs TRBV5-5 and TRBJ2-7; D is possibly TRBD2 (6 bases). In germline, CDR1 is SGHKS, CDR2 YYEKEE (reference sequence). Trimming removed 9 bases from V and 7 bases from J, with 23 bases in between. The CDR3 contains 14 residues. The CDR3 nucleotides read TGTGCCATCCGGGCGGGGACGCGGACCTGGGAGCAGTACTTC. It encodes CAIRAGTRTWEQYF.

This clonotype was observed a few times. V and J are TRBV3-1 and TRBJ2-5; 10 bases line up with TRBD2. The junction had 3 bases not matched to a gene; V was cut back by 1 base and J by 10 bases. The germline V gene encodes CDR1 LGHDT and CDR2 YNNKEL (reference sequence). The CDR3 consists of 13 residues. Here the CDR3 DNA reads TGTGCCAGCAGCCAAGTCCTAGCGGGGGACCAGTACTTC. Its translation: CASSQVLAGDQYF.

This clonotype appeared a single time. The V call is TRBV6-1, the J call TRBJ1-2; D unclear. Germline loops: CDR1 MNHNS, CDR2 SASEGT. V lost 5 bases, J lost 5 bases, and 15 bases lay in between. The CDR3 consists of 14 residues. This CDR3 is CASSLRMGFYGYTF. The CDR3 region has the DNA TGTGCCAGCAGTCTGCGTATGGGATTTTATGGCTACACCTTC.

CDR3 protein: CASSLDQGILYF. In DNA, the CDR3 is TGTGCCAGCAGCTTAGACCAGGGTATTCTGTACTTC. The J gene is TRBJ2-5, the V gene TRBV7-9; tentatively, D is TRBD1 (5 bases). Germline V gives CDR1 SEHNR, CDR2 FQNEAQ (reference sequence). This CDR3 comprises 12 residues. Trimming took 1 base from V and 13 from J, leaving 13 bases between them.

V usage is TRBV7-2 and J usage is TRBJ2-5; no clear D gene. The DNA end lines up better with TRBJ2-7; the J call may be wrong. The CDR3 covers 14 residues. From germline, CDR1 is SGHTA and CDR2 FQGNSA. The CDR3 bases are TGTGCCAGCAACGTAGTACGGTCAAGCTACGAGCAGTACTTC. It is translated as CASNVVRSSYEQYF.